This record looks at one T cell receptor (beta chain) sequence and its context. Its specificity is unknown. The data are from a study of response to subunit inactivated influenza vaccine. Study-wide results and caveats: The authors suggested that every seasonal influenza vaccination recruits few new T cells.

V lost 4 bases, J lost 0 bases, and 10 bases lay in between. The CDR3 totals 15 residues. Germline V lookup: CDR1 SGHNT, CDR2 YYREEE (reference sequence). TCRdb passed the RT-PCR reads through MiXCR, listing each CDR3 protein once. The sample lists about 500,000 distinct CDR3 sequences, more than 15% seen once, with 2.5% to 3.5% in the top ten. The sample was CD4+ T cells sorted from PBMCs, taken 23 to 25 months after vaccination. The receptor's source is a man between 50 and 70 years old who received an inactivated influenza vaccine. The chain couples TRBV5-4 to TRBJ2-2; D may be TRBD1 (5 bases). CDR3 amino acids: CASSPPGPNTGELFF. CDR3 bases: TGTGCCAGCAGCCCCCCAGGGCCGAACACCGGGGAGCTGTTTTTT.